The T cell receptor beta chain under discussion was sequenced for a study of blood T cells in healthy people across ages. As for the study in general: The capture of about one barcoded beta molecule per two T cells was achieved by template switching.

This clonotype was found a few times. At one end the junction does not follow the germline gene, possibly because of a read error. This CDR3 has 16 residues. Germline V gene sequence: CDR1 DFQATT, CDR2 SNEGSKA (reference sequence). Next came a second PCR, run for about 6 to 12 cycles, which used a sample-barcoded 5' primer along with a J-beta primer mix. Tags on each cDNA molecule came from a template-switch adaptor with 12 random nucleotides. One entry per CDR3 protein results from TCRdb running MiXCR on the 5' RACE reads. Altogether 750,000 to 850,000 distinct CDR3 sequences are present, 25% being singletons, with the ten largest covering 3% to 4.5%. The sample was also reused in another study, on T cells of mothers and their children.

The clonotype originates from a boy aged 5-17 years in good health. Sequenced: blood. The V gene is TRBV20-1, the J gene TRBJ2-1, with D possibly TRBD2 on 5 matching bases. The CDR3 sequence is CSARVQTGSSHNEQFF. The CDR3 nucleotides read TGCAGTGCTAGAGTCCAAACGGGGAGCTCCCACAATGAGCAGTTCTTC.